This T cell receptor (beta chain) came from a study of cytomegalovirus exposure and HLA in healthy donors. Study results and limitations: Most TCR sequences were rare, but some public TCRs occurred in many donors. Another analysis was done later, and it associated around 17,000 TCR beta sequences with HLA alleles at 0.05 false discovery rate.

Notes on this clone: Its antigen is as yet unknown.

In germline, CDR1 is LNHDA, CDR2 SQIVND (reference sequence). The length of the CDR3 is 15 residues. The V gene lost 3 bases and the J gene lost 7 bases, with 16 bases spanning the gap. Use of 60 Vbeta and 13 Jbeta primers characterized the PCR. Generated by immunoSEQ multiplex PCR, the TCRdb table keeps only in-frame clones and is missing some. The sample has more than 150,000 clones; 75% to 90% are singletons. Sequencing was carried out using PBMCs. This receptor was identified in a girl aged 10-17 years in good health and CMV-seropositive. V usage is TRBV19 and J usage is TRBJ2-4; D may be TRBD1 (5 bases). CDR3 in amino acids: CASSISRTKGNIQYF. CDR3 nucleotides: TGTGCCAGTAGTATCAGCAGGACAAAAGGGAACATTCAGTACTTC.